A single sample gave rise to the 18 T cell receptor beta chains below, sequenced in a study of early T cells in non-severe SARS-CoV-2 infection (dated by TCRdb to about 2021). Preparation of the library involved 5' RACE. The listed sequencing device is NextSeq 500. TCRdb handled the public reads itself, with Q25 trimming in fastp and clone calling in MiXCR, and kept productive beta chains. Every CDR3 protein is listed once, alongside the most common genes and DNA of its rows. Present in this sample are roughly 65,000 distinct CDR3 sequences, approximately 12% of which were seen just once. The top ten clones comprise 1.5% to 2% of the sample. The sequencing sample was made of whole blood. The receptors originated from an adult who was a healthcare worker with PCR-confirmed SARS-CoV-2 infection or an uninfected control (not recorded which).

This clonotype was counted a single time. The gene calls are TRBV7-2 and TRBJ1-2, with D tentatively TRBD1 (6 bases). From germline, CDR1 is SGHTA and CDR2 FQGNSA. V lost 4 bases and J 8 bases, leaving 17 bases between the germline ends. The CDR3 totals 14 residues. The CDR3 spells CASSSLQGGGGYTF. Here the CDR3 DNA reads TGTGCCAGCAGCTCTCTACAGGGAGGAGGAGGCTACACCTTC. Combining the CDR3 with reference TRBV7-2 and TRBJ1-2 gives the whole variable domain GAGVSQSPSNKVTEKGKDVELRCDPISGHTALYWYRQSLGQGLEFLIYFQGNSAPDKSGLPSDRFSAERTGGSVSTLTIQRTQQEDSAVYLCASSSLQGGGGYTFGSGTRLTVV.

The chain uses TRBV7-2 and TRBJ2-7, with a tentative D call TRBD1 (6 bases). The CDR3 is made up of 16 amino acids. CDR1 is SGHTA, CDR2 FQGNSA, per germline. V gave up 5 bases and J gave up 0 bases, with 17 bases separating them. The CDR3 here is CASSAHGTTASYEQYF. Here the CDR3 DNA reads TGTGCCAGCAGCGCACACGGGACAACGGCCTCCTACGAGCAGTACTTC.

This clonotype was seen a few times. V and J are TRBV10-1 and TRBJ2-5; 13 bases line up with TRBD2. In germline, CDR1 is WNHNN, CDR2 SYGVQD (reference sequence). The CDR3 consists of 16 residues. V shed 3 bases and J 3 bases; nucleotides not matched to a gene: 4. CDR3 region: CASSDLGLAGEETQYF. CDR3 sequence (DNA): TGCGCCAGCAGTGACCTCGGACTAGCGGGAGAAGAGACCCAGTACTTC.

The rearrangement links TRBV10-2 to TRBJ2-7; TRBD2 is a possible D gene (6 bases). This CDR3 contains 12 residues. V gave up 8 bases and J gave up 6 bases, with 14 bases separating them. Per the germline V gene, CDR1 is WSHSY and CDR2 is SAAADI. CDR3: CASRRDPGEQYF. CDR3 coding DNA: TGCGCCAGCCGGAGGGACCCCGGCGAGCAGTACTTC.

This clonotype has ten or more counts. DNA for the CDR3: TGTGCCAGCAGTGACTCTCGGACAGGGTCCAATGGCTACACCTTC. Its protein product is CASSDSRTGSNGYTF. The chain recombines TRBV6-1 with TRBJ1-2; 8 bases map to TRBD1. Germline values: CDR1 MNHNS, CDR2 SASEGT. V trimming: 3 bases; J trimming: 6 bases; junction bases outside the gene matches: 9. This CDR3 has 15 amino acids.

The chain is built from TRBV14 and TRBJ2-5, with TRBD2 matching over 8 bases. The CDR3 extends over 14 amino acids. CDR1 and CDR2 (germline): SGHDN, FVKESK. J gave up 2 bases and V 3 bases, and 2 bases lay outside the gene matches. The CDR3 bases are TGTGCCAGCAGCCAGGTAGCGGGGCAAGAGACCCAGTACTTC. Amino acids: CASSQVAGQETQYF.

The chain combines TRBV3-1 with TRBJ1-2; 8 bases map to TRBD1. From germline, CDR1 is LGHDT and CDR2 YNNKEL (reference sequence). This CDR3 spans 15 amino acids. The junction had 3 bases not matched to a gene; V was cut back by 1 base and J by 2 bases. Here the CDR3 reads CASSQAGQGNYGYTF. CDR3 sequence (DNA): TGTGCCAGCAGCCAAGCCGGACAGGGAAACTATGGCTACACCTTC.

V gene TRBV6-6 combines with J gene TRBJ1-3; no clear D gene. Trimming removed 2 bases from V and 4 bases from J, with 6 bases in between. CDR3 length: 13 amino acids. Germline V lookup: CDR1 MNHNY, CDR2 SVGAGI (reference sequence). The CDR3 DNA sequence: TGTGCCAGCAGTTACGAACAGGGAAACACCATATATTTT. It codes for CASSYEQGNTIYF.

This clonotype was found many times. The V and J genes are TRBV6-5 and TRBJ1-2; 8 positions match TRBD1. The CDR3 has 14 residues. Germline-derived CDR1 and CDR2 are MNHEY and SVGAGI. The J segment lost 7 bases and the V segment lost 5 bases, leaving 9 bases of the junction unmatched. The CDR3 is CASSGMTGESGYTF. For the CDR3, the DNA is TGTGCCAGCAGTGGGATGACAGGGGAAAGTGGCTACACCTTC.

As to this clonotype: This sequence may be a read error, since a much larger clone differs from it by one base. The chain recombines TRBV9 with TRBJ1-1; unclear D gene. This CDR3 has 12 amino acids. The germline V gene has CDR1 SGDLS and CDR2 YYNGEE. The CDR3 spells CASTPSLFEASF. For the CDR3, the DNA is TGTGCCAGCACCCCTAGCTTATTCGAAGCTTCCTTT.

CDR3 residues: CASSTWGSGDDTQYF. The CDR3 bases are TGTGCCAGCAGCACCTGGGGGAGCGGGGATGATACGCAGTATTTT. The chain links TRBV5-5 to TRBJ2-3, with 7 bases identical to TRBD2. Germline CDR1 reads SGHKS; CDR2 reads YYEKEE (reference sequence). This CDR3 is built from 15 residues. V trimming: 4 bases; J trimming: 6 bases; junction bases outside the gene matches: 11.

In its sample, this clonotype was seen a few times. In DNA form, the CDR3 reads TGTGCCAGCAGTCTGACAGGGGGCGAACCCACTGAAGCTTTCTTT. It encodes CASSLTGGEPTEAFF. The genes are TRBV27 and TRBJ1-1; 10 nucleotides line up with TRBD1. The CDR3 loop spans 15 amino acids. Trimming removed 5 bases from V and 4 bases from J; junction bases left unmatched: 7. The germline V gene has CDR1 MNHEY and CDR2 SMNVEV (reference sequence).

This clonotype appeared a few times. V and J are TRBV19 and TRBJ2-7; D call uncertain. The CDR3 has 13 residues. Germline CDR1 and CDR2: LNHDA and SQIVND (reference sequence). V was shortened by 6 bases and J by 4 bases, with 13 bases between the two germline ends. CDR3: CASSPASPYEQYF. CDR3 bases: TGTGCCAGTAGCCCCGCGTCCCCGTACGAGCAGTACTTC.

V and J are TRBV10-3 and TRBJ2-7, with TRBD1 identical over 10 bases. The CDR3 length is 15 residues. The germline CDR1 and CDR2 sequences are ENHRY and SYGVKD. The ends lost 2 bases at V and 2 bases at J; junction bases unmatched: 3. CDR3 coding DNA: TGTGCCATCAGTGAGGGACAGGGGGGGACCTACGAGCAGTACTTC. Its protein is CAISEGQGGTYEQYF.

The V gene is TRBV20-1, the J gene TRBJ1-5; TRBD1 agrees at 12 bases. Trimming took 6 bases from V and 6 from J; bases not matched to a gene: 9. Germline values: CDR1 DFQATT, CDR2 SNEGSKA (reference sequence). The CDR3 runs 15 residues. The CDR3 DNA reads TGCAGTGCCGGCGGGGGACAGGGGGCCGGTCAGCCCCAGCATTTT. Protein sequence: CSAGGGQGAGQPQHF.

This clonotype was seen ten or more times. V gene TRBV7-2 combines with J gene TRBJ1-4; no firm D call. CDR1 and CDR2 from the germline V gene are SGHTA and FQGNSA. This CDR3 comprises 14 residues. Trimming removed 2 bases at V and 4 bases at J, with 8 bases between. The CDR3 protein is CASSLRRNNEKLFF. As DNA, the CDR3 is TGTGCCAGCAGCTTAAGGCGGAATAATGAAAAACTGTTTTTT.

The gene calls are TRBV29-1 and TRBJ2-5, with a tentative D call TRBD2 (5 bases). The CDR3 consists of 14 residues. Germline assignment: CDR1 SQVTM and CDR2 ANQGSEA. V lost 4 bases to trimming and J lost 5 bases, with 17 bases between them. CDR3 region: CSVGGQLSGETQYF. The CDR3 DNA reads as TGCAGCGTTGGAGGTCAGCTGTCGGGGGAGACCCAGTACTTC.

This clonotype has only a few counts. The V and J genes are TRBV5-6 and TRBJ1-2; D unclear. The length of the CDR3 is 13 residues. Germline V gives CDR1 SGHDT, CDR2 YYEEEE. Trimming pared 4 bases from V and 6 bases from J, leaving 13 bases between. The CDR3 protein is CASSPLSAHGYTF. CDR3 bases: TGTGCCAGCAGCCCCCTGAGCGCCCATGGCTACACCTTC.